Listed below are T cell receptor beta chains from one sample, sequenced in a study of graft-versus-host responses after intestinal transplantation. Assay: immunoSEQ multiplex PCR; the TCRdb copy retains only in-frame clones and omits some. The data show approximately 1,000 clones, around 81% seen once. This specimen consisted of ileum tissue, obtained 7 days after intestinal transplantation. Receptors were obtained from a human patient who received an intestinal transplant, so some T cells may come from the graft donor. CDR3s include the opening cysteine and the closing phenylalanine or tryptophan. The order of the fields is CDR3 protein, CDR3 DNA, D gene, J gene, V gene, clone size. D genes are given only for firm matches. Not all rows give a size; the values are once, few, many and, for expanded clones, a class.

CASSSLGTGGFTDTQYF,TGCGCCAGCAGTAGTTTAGGGACAGGGGGCTTCACAGATACGCAGTATTTT,TRBD1,TRBJ2-3,TRBV5-1,-
CASSLDGGAADTGELFF,TGCGCCAGCAGCTTGGATGGGGGGGCGGCGGACACCGGGGAGCTGTTTTTT,-,TRBJ2-2,TRBV5-1,few
CASSFVEQELYGYTF,TGTGCCAGCAGCTTTGTCGAACAGGAACTCTATGGCTACACCTTC,-,TRBJ1-2,TRBV5-6,few
CASSHFIGDGYTF,TGTGCCAGCAGCCACTTCATTGGAGATGGCTACACCTTC,-,TRBJ1-2,TRBV4-2,-
CASKVSYEGPAGANVLTF,TGTGCCAGCAAGGTGTCTTACGAGGGGCCTGCTGGGGCCAACGTCCTGACTTTC,-,TRBJ2-6,TRBV13,once
CASSPDSYGYTF,TGCGCCAGCAGCCCGGACAGCTATGGCTACACCTTC,-,TRBJ1-2,TRBV5-1,-
CASSLGTLGTAFF,TGTGCCAGCAGCTTGGGGACCCTCGGGACCGCTTTCTTT,-,TRBJ1-1,TRBV11-3,-
CASSYNPGNTEAFF,TGTGCCAGCAGTTACAATCCGGGGAACACTGAAGCTTTCTTT,-,TRBJ1-1,TRBV6-6,-
CASRGGWGQETQYF,TGTGCCAGCAGGGGGGGGTGGGGCCAAGAGACCCAGTACTTC,TRBD2,TRBJ2-5,TRBV2,-
CASSLLTGTGTEQYF,TGTGCCAGCAGTTTATTAACCGGGACAGGAACCGAGCAGTACTTC,TRBD1,TRBJ2-7,TRBV28,once
CASSNSGTPGGQHF,TGTGCCAGCAGTAACTCCGGGACCCCAGGAGGCCAGCATTTT,-,TRBJ1-5,TRBV6-6,few
CASSSIGGGGHEQFF,TGTGCCAGCAGCTCCATAGGAGGGGGGGGCCATGAGCAGTTCTTC,-,TRBJ2-1,TRBV7-5,-
CASSLTGGVGNTIYF,TGTGCCAGCAGTCTTACAGGGGGCGTTGGAAACACCATATATTTT,TRBD1,TRBJ1-3,TRBV6-5,-
CASSYGRALNTEAFF,TGTGCCAGCAGTTACGGGCGGGCCCTGAACACTGAAGCTTTCTTT,-,TRBJ1-1,TRBV28,-
CASSVEGLTPTDTQYF,TGTGCCAGCAGCGTAGAGGGACTCACCCCCACAGATACGCAGTATTTT,-,TRBJ2-3,TRBV9,-
CAWTHRRSSYEQYF,TGTGCCTGGACTCACAGGAGATCCTCATACGAGCAGTACTTC,-,TRBJ2-7,TRBV30,-
CASHGGYLETQYF,TGTGCCAGCCATGGGGGGTACCTAGAGACCCAGTACTTC,-,TRBJ2-5,TRBV6-5,-
CASSQGQGYYTEAFF,TGTGCCAGCAGCCAAGGACAGGGATATTACACTGAAGCTTTCTTT,TRBD1,TRBJ1-1,TRBV4-2,-
CASSSTGGTEAFF,TGTGCCAGCAGTTCAACAGGGGGAACTGAAGCTTTCTTT,TRBD1,TRBJ1-1,TRBV6-6,once
CASSLDGLNSPLHF,TGTGCCAGCAGCTTAGACGGCCTTAATTCACCCCTCCACTTT,-,TRBJ1-6,TRBV7-9,-
CAWSLGLAGSTDTQYF,TGTGCCTGGAGCTTGGGACTAGCGGGGAGCACAGATACGCAGTATTTT,TRBD2,TRBJ2-3,TRBV30,-
CASSYTSGGAYEQYF,TGTGCCAGCAGCTACACTAGCGGGGGGGCCTACGAGCAGTACTTC,TRBD2,TRBJ2-7,TRBV6-5,-
CASSINIQANYGYTF,TGTGCCAGTAGTATAAACATACAGGCTAACTATGGCTACACCTTC,-,TRBJ1-2,TRBV19,-
CASSLSTGPYGYTF,TGTGCCAGCAGCTTATCCACAGGCCCCTATGGCTACACCTTC,-,TRBJ1-2,TRBV7-3,-
CASSQKRGATSNEKLFF,TGTGCCAGCAGCCAAAAGAGGGGGGCGACTTCTAATGAAAAACTGTTTTTT,-,TRBJ1-4,TRBV14,-
CASILRLQGAKDTQYF,TGTGCCAGCATCCTGAGGTTGCAGGGGGCGAAAGATACGCAGTATTTT,TRBD1,TRBJ2-3,TRBV2,-
CASTSGDGTHEKLFF,TGTGCCAGCACCTCGGGGGACGGGACCCATGAAAAACTGTTTTTT,-,TRBJ1-4,TRBV2,-
CASGTGGYGYTF,TGCGCCAGCGGGACAGGGGGCTATGGCTACACCTTC,TRBD1,TRBJ1-2,TRBV5-1,-
CASSLQGAGNTIYF,TGCGCCAGCAGCTTACAGGGGGCTGGAAACACCATATATTTT,TRBD1,TRBJ1-3,TRBV5-1,-
CASSPRETQYF,TGTGCCAGCAGCCCCCGTGAGACCCAGTACTTC,-,TRBJ2-5,TRBV11-3,-
CASSSAQSRANVLTF,TGCGCCAGCAGTTCAGCACAAAGTCGGGCCAACGTCCTGACTTTC,-,TRBJ2-6,TRBV10-1,once
CASSGGQGGNEQFF,TGTGCCAGCAGTGGGGGACAGGGCGGTAATGAGCAGTTCTTC,TRBD1,TRBJ2-1,TRBV6-1,-
CSESDGNTEAFF,TGCAGCGAATCGGACGGTAACACTGAAGCTTTCTTT,-,TRBJ1-1,TRBV29-1,few
CASSQPTRDMNTEAFF,TGCGCCAGCAGCCAGCCAACTCGGGATATGAACACTGAAGCTTTCTTT,-,TRBJ1-1,TRBV4-1,once
CASSLFEPGYWGATEAFF,TGTGCCAGCAGCTTATTTGAACCCGGCTATTGGGGGGCCACTGAAGCTTTCTTT,-,TRBJ1-1,TRBV7-2,-
CASSLLDYGTRGGLTSPLHF,TGTGCCAGCAGTTTACTAGACTATGGCACGCGTGGGGGGTTAACCTCACCCCTCCACTTT,-,TRBJ1-6,TRBV28,-
CASSLEGGPTDTQYF,TGTGCCAGCAGCTTAGAGGGGGGACCCACAGATACGCAGTATTTT,-,TRBJ2-3,TRBV7-6,-
CASSSQENTEAFF,TGTGCCAGCAGCTCACAGGAGAACACTGAAGCTTTCTTT,-,TRBJ1-1,TRBV7-7,-
CASSQGGDHYGYTF,TGTGCCAGCAGCCAAGGAGGCGACCACTATGGCTACACCTTC,-,TRBJ1-2,TRBV28,-
CASSPYRYYGYTF,TGTGCCAGCTCACCCTACAGGTACTATGGCTACACCTTC,-,TRBJ1-2,TRBV18,-
CASIIQGSSRAEQFF,TGTGCCAGCATTATACAGGGATCATCTAGGGCTGAGCAGTTCTTC,-,TRBJ2-1,TRBV6-5,-
CASIFSGGGIYEQYF,TGTGCCAGCATTTTTTCGGGGGGTGGAATCTACGAGCAGTACTTC,TRBD2,TRBJ2-7,TRBV5-8,-
CASSSASGRYF,TGTGCCAGCAGTTCGGCGAGCGGAAGATATTTT,-,TRBJ1-3,TRBV28,-
CASSYTGGPNTEAFF,TGTGCCAGCAGTTACACCGGGGGGCCGAACACTGAAGCTTTCTTT,-,TRBJ1-1,TRBV6-5,few
CASSIGGGANVLTF,TGTGCCAGCAGTATAGGGGGTGGGGCCAACGTCCTGACTTTC,-,TRBJ2-6,TRBV6-5,few
CASSYNPGYGGYTF,TGTGCCAGCAGTTACAACCCGGGATACGGGGGCTACACCTTC,-,TRBJ1-2,TRBV6-9,few
CASSLRLSTGSPLHF,TGTGCCAGCAGCTTGAGGCTTTCTACCGGTTCACCCCTCCACTTT,-,TRBJ1-6,TRBV7-8,-
CASQNSGANVLTF,TGTGCCAGCCAAAACTCTGGGGCCAACGTCCTGACTTTC,-,TRBJ2-6,TRBV28,-
CASSLGHLNTEAFF,TGTGCCAGCAGCTTAGGACACCTGAACACTGAAGCTTTCTTT,-,TRBJ1-1,TRBV11-3,-
CASSQTGGANTEAFF,TGTGCCAGCAGCCAGACAGGGGGCGCGAACACTGAAGCTTTCTTT,TRBD1,TRBJ1-1,TRBV6-6,-
CASRPAGGSNTEAFF,TGTGCCAGCAGACCCGCGGGGGGCTCGAACACTGAAGCTTTCTTT,-,TRBJ1-1,TRBV6-6,few
CASSLRAGGLGYNEQFF,TGTGCCAGCAGTTTAAGGGCAGGGGGTCTCGGCTACAATGAGCAGTTCTTC,TRBD1,TRBJ2-1,TRBV28,-
CASSQSKGTEAFF,TGTGCCAGCAGCCAATCCAAGGGCACTGAAGCTTTCTTT,-,TRBJ1-1,TRBV16,-
CASSLEASGQSLFYEQYF,TGTGCCAGCAGCTTGGAGGCGAGTGGACAGAGCCTTTTTTACGAGCAGTACTTC,-,TRBJ2-7,TRBV5-6,-